This entry lists 8 T cell receptor beta chains sequenced from one sample in a study of T-cell reconstitution after alpha-beta-depleted transplantation in children. During its preparation, the TCRbeta library received unique molecular identifiers. TCRdb re-derived calls from the PCR reads in MiXCR, one entry per CDR3 protein. Of some 350,000 distinct CDR3 sequences detected, around 15% appear once; the ten largest clones hold about 41%. This specimen was PBMCs, mostly from graft donor cells, taken 360 days after TCRalphabeta/CD19-depleted stem cell transplant. The receptor set was obtained from a male patient aged 2-10 years who had a stem cell transplant for acute lymphoblastic leukemia, so the T cells may come from the graft donor.

This clonotype was found a few times. This chain joins TRBV19 and TRBJ2-1, with D perhaps being TRBD1 or TRBD2 (7 bases each). CDR3 length: 16 amino acids. Germline CDR1 reads LNHDA; CDR2 reads SQIVND (reference sequence). The V gene lost 6 bases and the J gene lost 0 bases, with 15 bases spanning the gap. CDR3 in amino acids: CASRGGGGSSYNEQFF. The CDR3 bases are TGTGCCAGTAGGGGAGGGGGCGGGAGCTCCTACAATGAGCAGTTCTTC.

The chain has TRBV24-1 and TRBJ2-1, with 8 bases identical to TRBD1. Per germline, CDR1 KGHDR and CDR2 SFDVKD. The CDR3 is 13 residues long. In nucleotides, the CDR3 is TGTGCTTCCGGGACAGGCGGTCTCAATGAGCAGTTCTTC. Amino acids: CASGTGGLNEQFF.

This clonotype showed up many times. The genes are TRBV4-2 and TRBJ1-5; maybe TRBD1 (6 bases). V was trimmed by 0 bases and J by 7 bases, leaving 19 bases between them. This CDR3 spans 17 amino acids. Germline CDR1 and CDR2: LGHNA and YNFKEQ. CDR3 loop: CASSQDPDRWGVQPQHF. The DNA for the CDR3 is TGTGCCAGCAGCCAAGATCCCGACAGGTGGGGCGTACAGCCCCAGCATTTT.

This clonotype has more than one count but fewer than ten. This sequence joins TRBV12-3 or TRBV12-4 and TRBJ2-1; D not resolved. This CDR3 contains 13 residues. V lost 6 bases and J lost 8, with 14 bases in between. CDR3: CASRGSQRYEQFF. The DNA of the CDR3 is TGTGCCAGCAGGGGATCACAACGATATGAGCAGTTCTTC.

This clonotype was recorded at least ten times. This sequence joins TRBV7-2 and TRBJ2-7; D call uncertain. Germline CDR1 and CDR2: SGHTA and FQGNSA. This CDR3 comprises 13 residues. Trimming left V 7 bases short and J 2 bases short, with 12 bases between. The CDR3 nucleotides read TGTGCCAGCACCCTACTCCCGACCTACGAGCAGTACTTC. It specifies CASTLLPTYEQYF.

Ten or more counts support this clonotype. The chain has TRBV4-2 and TRBJ2-7; TRBD2 matches at 7 bases. Germline values: CDR1 LGHNA, CDR2 YNFKEQ. V trimming: 5 bases; J trimming: 6 bases; junction bases outside the gene matches: 13. The CDR3 length is 15 residues. The CDR3 nucleotides are TGTGCCAGCAGCACTCGCACTAGCGAGTTCGTCGAGCAGTACTTC. This gives the protein CASSTRTSEFVEQYF.

This clonotype was counted only a few times. This chain connects TRBV5-1 to TRBJ2-1; D ambiguous. Trimming cost V 5 bases and J 2 bases, with 11 bases left between them. The CDR3 is 14 amino acids. Germline loops: CDR1 SGHRS, CDR2 YFSETQ. CDR3 sequence: CASSAVFAYNEQFF. Here the CDR3 DNA reads TGCGCCAGCAGTGCGGTGTTCGCCTACAATGAGCAGTTCTTC.

This chain uses TRBV12-3 or TRBV12-4 with TRBJ2-1; 9 nucleotides agree with TRBD1. V dropped 3 bases and J dropped 6; count of bases not matched to a gene: 15. The CDR3 spans 18 residues. The DNA of the CDR3 is TGTGCCAGCAGTTTCGTACAGGGGGCGCGAGGGGTGGGCAATGAGCAGTTCTTC. It encodes CASSFVQGARGVGNEQFF.